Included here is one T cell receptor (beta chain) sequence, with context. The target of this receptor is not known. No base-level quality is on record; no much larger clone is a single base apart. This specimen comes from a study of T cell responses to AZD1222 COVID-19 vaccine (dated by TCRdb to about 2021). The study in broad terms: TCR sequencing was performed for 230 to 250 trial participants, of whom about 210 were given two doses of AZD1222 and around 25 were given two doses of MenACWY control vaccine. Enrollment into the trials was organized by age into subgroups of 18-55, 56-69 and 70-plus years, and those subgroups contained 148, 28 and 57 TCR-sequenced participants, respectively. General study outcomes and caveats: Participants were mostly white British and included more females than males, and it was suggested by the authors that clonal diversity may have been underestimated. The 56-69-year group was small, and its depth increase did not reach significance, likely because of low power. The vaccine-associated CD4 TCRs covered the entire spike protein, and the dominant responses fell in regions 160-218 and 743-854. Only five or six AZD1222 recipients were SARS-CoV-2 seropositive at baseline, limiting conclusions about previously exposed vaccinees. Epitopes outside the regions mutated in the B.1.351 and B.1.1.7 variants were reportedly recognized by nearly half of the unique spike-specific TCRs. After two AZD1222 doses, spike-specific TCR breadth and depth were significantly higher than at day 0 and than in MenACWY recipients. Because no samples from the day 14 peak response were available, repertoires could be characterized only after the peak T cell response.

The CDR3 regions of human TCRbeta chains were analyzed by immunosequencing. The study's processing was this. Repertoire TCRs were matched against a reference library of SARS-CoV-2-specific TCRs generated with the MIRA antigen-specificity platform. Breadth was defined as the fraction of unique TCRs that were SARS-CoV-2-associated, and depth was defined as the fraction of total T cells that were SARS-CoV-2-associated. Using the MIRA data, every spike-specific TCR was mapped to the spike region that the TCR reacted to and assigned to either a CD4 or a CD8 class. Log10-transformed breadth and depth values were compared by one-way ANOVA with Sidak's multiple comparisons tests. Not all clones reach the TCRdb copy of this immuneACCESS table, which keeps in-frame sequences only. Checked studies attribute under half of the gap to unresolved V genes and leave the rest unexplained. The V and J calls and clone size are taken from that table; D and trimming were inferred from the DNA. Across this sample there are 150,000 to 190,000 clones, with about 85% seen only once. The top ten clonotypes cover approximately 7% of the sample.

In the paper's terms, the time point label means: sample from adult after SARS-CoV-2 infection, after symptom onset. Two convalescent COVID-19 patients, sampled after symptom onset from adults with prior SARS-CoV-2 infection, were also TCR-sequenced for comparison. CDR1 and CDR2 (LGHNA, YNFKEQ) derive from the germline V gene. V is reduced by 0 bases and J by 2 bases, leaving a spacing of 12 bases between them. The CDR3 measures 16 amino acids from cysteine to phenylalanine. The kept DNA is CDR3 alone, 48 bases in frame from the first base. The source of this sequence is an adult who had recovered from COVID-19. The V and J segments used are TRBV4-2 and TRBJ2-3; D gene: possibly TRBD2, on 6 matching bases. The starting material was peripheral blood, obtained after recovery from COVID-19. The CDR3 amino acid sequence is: CASSQETGDFTDTQYF. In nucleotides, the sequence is TGTGCCAGCAGCCAAGAAACGGGGGACTTCACAGATACGCAGTATTTT.